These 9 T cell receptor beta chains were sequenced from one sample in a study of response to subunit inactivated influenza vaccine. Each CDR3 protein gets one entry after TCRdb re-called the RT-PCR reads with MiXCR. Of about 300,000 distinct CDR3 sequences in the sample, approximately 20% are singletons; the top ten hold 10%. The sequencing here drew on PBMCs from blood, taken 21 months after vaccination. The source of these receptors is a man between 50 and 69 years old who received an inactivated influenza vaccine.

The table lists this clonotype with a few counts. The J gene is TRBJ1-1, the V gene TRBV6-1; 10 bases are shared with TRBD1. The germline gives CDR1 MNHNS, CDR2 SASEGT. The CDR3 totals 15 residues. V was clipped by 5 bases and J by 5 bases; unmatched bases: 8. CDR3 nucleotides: TGTGCCAGCAGTCTCGGGACAGGGGCGGCGACTGAAGCTTTCTTT. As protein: CASSLGTGAATEAFF.

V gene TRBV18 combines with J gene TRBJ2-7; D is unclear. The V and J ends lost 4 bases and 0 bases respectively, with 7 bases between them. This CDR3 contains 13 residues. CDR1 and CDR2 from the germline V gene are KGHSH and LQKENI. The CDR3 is CASSQYRSYEQYF. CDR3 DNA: TGTGCCAGCTCACAATACCGCTCCTACGAGCAGTACTTC.

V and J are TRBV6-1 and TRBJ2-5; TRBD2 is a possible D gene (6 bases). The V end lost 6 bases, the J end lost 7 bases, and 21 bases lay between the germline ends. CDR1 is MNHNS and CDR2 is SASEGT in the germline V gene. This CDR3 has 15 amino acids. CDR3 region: CASRPLGLWEWTQYF. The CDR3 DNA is TGTGCCAGCAGACCATTGGGACTGTGGGAGTGGACCCAGTACTTC.

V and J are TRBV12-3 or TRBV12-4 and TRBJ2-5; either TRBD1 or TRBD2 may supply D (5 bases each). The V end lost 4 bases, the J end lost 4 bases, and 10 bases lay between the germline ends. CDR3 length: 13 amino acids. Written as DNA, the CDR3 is TGTGCCAGCAGTTCAGTCGGGGCAGAGACCCAGTACTTC. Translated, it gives CASSSVGAETQYF.

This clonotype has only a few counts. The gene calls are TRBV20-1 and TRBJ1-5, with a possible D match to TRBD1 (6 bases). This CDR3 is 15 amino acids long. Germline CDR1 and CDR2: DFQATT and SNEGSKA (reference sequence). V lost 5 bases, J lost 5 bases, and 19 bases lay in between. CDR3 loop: CSARQHNRVHQPQHF. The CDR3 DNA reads TGCAGTGCTCGCCAACATAACAGGGTTCATCAGCCCCAGCATTTT.

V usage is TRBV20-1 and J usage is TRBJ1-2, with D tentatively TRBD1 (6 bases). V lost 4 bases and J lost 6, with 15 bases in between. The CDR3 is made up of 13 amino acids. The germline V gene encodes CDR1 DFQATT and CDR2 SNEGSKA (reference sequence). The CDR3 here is CSAISGAGNGYTF. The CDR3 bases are TGCAGTGCTATTTCGGGGGCGGGAAATGGCTACACCTTC.

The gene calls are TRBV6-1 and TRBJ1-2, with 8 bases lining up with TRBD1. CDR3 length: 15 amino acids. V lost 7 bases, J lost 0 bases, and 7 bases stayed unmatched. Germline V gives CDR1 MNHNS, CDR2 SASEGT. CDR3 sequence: CASKPQGGANYGYTF. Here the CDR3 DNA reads TGTGCCAGCAAACCACAGGGGGGAGCTAACTATGGCTACACCTTC.

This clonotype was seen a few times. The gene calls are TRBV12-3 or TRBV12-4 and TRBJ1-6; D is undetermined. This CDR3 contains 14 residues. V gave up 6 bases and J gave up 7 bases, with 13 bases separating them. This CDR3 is CASSPPGINSPLHF. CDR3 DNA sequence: TGTGCCAGCAGCCCCCCGGGGATCAATTCACCCCTCCACTTT.

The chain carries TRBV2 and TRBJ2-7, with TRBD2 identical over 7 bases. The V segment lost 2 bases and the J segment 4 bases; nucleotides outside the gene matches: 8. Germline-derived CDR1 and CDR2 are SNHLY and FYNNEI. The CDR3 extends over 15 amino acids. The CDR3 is CASSEMGGRGYEQYF. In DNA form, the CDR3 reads TGTGCCAGCAGTGAAATGGGCGGGAGAGGATACGAGCAGTACTTC. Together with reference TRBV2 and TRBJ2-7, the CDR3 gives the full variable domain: EPEVTQTPSHQVTQMGQEVILRCVPISNHLYFYWYRQILGQKVEFLVSFYNNEISEKSEIFDDQFSVERPDGSNFTLKIRSTKLEDSAMYFCASSEMGGRGYEQYFGPGTRLTVT.